The source of this TCR beta chain is a study of PD-1 blockade in classical Hodgkin lymphoma. For the study at large: With a 2-week interval, patients received intravenous nivolumab at 3 mg/kg. The study's findings and limits: Baseline TCR diversity was reportedly lower in newly diagnosed patients than in healthy donors. It was reported as lower still in relapsed/refractory patients. Later analyses included only patients treated at least 1 year post-ASCT. Newly diagnosed patients had diversity similar to the baseline diversity of complete responders.

Each patient relapsed following autologous stem cell transplantation, and prior brentuximab vedotin exposure differed. On this clone: No antigen is known for it.

Assay: immunoSEQ multiplex PCR; the TCRdb copy retains only in-frame clones and omits some. There are 25,000 to 35,000 clones in the sample; 71% occur only once, and over 2.5% lies in the top ten. CDR1 LNHDA and CDR2 SQIVND come from the germline V gene (reference sequence). Trimming stripped 5 bases from V and 0 bases from J, with 11 bases between. This CDR3 contains 15 residues. Sample: peripheral blood mononuclear cells (PBMCs), taken before the second cycle of nivolumab. This clonotype was sampled from a human donor with classical Hodgkin lymphoma. This chain uses TRBV19 with TRBJ1-5; tentative D call: TRBD1 (5 bases). The CDR3 here is CASSLRGDSNQPQHF. Here the CDR3 DNA reads TGTGCCAGTAGTCTCCGGGGGGATAGCAATCAGCCCCAGCATTTT. Together with reference TRBV19 and TRBJ1-5, the CDR3 gives the full variable domain: DGGITQSPKYLFRKEGQNVTLSCEQNLNHDAMYWYRQDPGQGLRLIYYSQIVNDFQKGDIAEGYSVSREKKESFPLTVTSAQKNPTAFYLCASSLRGDSNQPQHFGDGTRLSIL.